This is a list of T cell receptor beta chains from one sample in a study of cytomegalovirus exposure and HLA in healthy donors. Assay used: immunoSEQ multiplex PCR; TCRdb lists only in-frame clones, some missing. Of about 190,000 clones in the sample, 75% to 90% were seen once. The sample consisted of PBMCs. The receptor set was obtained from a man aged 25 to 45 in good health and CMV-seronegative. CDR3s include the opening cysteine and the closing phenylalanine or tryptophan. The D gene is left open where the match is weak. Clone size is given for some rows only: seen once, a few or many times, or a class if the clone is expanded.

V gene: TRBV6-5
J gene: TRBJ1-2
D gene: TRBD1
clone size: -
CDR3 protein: CASRFSGTGDNGYTF
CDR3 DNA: TGTGCCAGCCGTTTCTCCGGGACAGGGGATAACGGCTACACCTTC

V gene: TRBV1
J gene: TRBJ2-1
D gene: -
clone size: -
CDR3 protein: CTSSQDSTGGRRLVNEQFF
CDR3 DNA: TGCACCAGCAGCCAAGATTCGACTGGCGGGAGACGTCTGGTTAATGAGCAGTTCTTC

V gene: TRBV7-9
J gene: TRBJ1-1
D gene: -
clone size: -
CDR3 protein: CASSGTIGTEAFF
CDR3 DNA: TGTGCCAGCAGCGGAACTATCGGCACTGAAGCTTTCTTT

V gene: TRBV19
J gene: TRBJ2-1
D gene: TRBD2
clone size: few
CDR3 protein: CASSPSGAGGPSSYNEQFF
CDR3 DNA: TGTGCCAGCTCCCCCTCCGGAGCGGGAGGGCCGAGCTCCTACAATGAGCAGTTCTTC

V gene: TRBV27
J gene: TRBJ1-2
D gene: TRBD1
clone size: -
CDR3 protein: CASSLGQGPAYYGYTF
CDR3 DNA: TGTGCCAGCAGTTTGGGACAGGGGCCAGCTTACTATGGCTACACCTTC

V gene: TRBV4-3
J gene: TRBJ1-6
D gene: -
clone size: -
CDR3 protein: CASSQVAQHNSPLHF
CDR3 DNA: TGCGCCAGCAGCCAAGTTGCACAGCATAATTCACCCCTCCACTTT

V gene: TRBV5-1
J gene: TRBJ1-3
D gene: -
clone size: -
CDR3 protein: CASRPQTSGNTIYF
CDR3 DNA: TGCGCCAGCAGACCCCAGACTTCTGGAAACACCATATATTTT

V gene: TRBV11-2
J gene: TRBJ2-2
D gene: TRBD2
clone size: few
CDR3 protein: CASSLRASGRTGNTGELFF
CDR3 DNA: TGTGCCAGCAGCTTAAGGGCTAGCGGGAGGACCGGGAACACCGGGGAGCTGTTTTTT

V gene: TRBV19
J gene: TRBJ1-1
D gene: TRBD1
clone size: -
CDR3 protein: CASSIGQGIGEAFF
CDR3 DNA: TGTGCCAGTAGTATAGGACAGGGAATCGGTGAAGCTTTCTTT

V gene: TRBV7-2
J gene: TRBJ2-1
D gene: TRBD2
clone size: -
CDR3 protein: CANPGGGVYNEQFF
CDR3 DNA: TGTGCCAATCCCGGGGGGGGCGTGTACAATGAGCAGTTCTTC

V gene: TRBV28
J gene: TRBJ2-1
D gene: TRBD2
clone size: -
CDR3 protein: CASSLAGGFNEQFF
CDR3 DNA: TGTGCCAGCAGTTTAGCGGGGGGGTTCAATGAGCAGTTCTTC

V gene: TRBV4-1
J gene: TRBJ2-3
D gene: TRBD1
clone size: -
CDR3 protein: CASSQEDRGTDTQYF
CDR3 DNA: TGCGCCAGCAGCCAAGAAGACAGGGGCACAGATACGCAGTATTTT

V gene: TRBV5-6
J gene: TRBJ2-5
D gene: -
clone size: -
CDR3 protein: CASSQWIRGAEETQYF
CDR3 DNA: TGTGCCAGCAGCCAGTGGATACGGGGGGCTGAAGAGACCCAGTACTTC

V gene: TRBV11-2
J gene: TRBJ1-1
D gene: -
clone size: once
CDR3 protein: CASSQIWNTEAFF
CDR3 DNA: TGTGCCAGCAGCCAGATATGGAACACTGAAGCTTTCTTT

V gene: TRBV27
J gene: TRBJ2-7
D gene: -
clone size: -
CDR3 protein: CASSWNRAREQYF
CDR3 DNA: TGTGCCAGCAGTTGGAACAGGGCTCGGGAGCAGTACTTC

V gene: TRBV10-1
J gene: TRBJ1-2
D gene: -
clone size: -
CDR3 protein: CATSAPGFSYGYTF
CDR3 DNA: TGCGCCACCTCAGCCCCAGGGTTCAGCTATGGCTACACCTTC

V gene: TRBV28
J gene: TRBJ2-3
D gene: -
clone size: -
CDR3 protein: CASSLTGQGADTQYF
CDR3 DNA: TGTGCCAGCAGTTTAACAGGACAAGGGGCAGATACGCAGTATTTT

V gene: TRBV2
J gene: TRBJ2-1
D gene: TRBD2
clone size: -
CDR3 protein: CASSYLAGDYNEQFF
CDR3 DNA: TGTGCCAGCAGTTACCTAGCGGGGGACTACAATGAGCAGTTCTTC

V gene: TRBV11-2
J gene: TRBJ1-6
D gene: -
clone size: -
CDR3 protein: CATGGHNSPLHF
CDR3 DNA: TGTGCCACCGGAGGGCATAATTCACCCCTCCACTTT

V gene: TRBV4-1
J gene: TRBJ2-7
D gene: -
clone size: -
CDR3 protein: CASSQGTSPSYEQYF
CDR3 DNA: TGCGCCAGCAGCCAAGGGACTTCTCCCTCCTACGAGCAGTACTTC

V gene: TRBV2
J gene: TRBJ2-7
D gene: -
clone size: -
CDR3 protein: CASYSHNRDEQYF
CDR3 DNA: TGTGCCAGCTATAGCCATAACAGGGACGAGCAGTACTTC

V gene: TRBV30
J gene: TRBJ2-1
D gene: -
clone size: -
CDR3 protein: CAGRLLGIKDNEQFF
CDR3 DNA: TGTGCCGGACGGCTCCTCGGGATTAAAGACAATGAGCAGTTCTTC

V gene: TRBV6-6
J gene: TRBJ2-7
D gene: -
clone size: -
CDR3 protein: CASSYSHYAPYF
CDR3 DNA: TGTGCCAGCAGTTACTCGCATTATGCGCCGTACTTC

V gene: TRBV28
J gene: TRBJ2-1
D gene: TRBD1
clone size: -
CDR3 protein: CASSLSRGQNEQFF
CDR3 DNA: TGTGCCAGCAGTCTCTCGAGGGGGCAGAATGAGCAGTTCTTC

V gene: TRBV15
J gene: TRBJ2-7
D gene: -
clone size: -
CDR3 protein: CATSRGRRDEQYF
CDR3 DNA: TGTGCCACCAGCAGAGGGCGGCGGGACGAGCAGTACTTC

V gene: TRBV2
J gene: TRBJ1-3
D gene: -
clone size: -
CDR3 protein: CASSEMGRLWNTIYF
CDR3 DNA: TGTGCCAGCAGTGAAATGGGCAGGCTGTGGAACACCATATATTTT

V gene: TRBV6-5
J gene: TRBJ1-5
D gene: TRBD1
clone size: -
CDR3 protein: CASSPDRGTNQPQHF
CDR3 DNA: TGTGCCAGCAGTCCCGACAGGGGGACCAATCAGCCCCAGCATTTT

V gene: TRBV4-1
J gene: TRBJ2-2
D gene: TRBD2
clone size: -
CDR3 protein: CASSHPSGGSRELFF
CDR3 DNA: TGCGCCAGCAGCCACCCTAGCGGGGGGAGTCGGGAGCTGTTTTTT

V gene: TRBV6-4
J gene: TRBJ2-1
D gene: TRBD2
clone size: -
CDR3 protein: CASSDSGVLNEQFF
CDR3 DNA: TGTGCCAGCAGTGACAGCGGGGTCCTCAATGAGCAGTTCTTC

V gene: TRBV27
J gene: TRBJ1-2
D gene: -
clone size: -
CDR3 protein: CASSSRVGQMGGYTF
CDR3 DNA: TGTGCCAGCAGTTCTCGGGTCGGACAAATGGGAGGCTACACCTTC

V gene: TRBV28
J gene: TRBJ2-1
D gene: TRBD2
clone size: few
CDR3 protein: CASSLRTSGELNEQFF
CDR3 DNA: TGTGCCAGCAGTCTCCGGACTAGCGGGGAACTCAATGAGCAGTTCTTC

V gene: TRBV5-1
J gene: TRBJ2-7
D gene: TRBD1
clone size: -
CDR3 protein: CASKKWTGQYEQYF
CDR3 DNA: TGCGCCAGCAAGAAATGGACAGGTCAGTACGAGCAGTACTTC

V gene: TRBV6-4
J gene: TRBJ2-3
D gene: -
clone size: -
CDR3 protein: CASSLQGGGTDTQYF
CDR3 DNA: TGTGCCAGCAGCCTACAGGGTGGAGGCACAGATACGCAGTATTTT

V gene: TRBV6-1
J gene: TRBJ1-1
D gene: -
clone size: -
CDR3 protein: CASRATGMNTEAFF
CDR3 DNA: TGTGCCAGCAGGGCTACAGGGATGAACACTGAAGCTTTCTTT

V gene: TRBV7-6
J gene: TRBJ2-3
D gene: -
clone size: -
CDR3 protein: CASSLTSDTQYF
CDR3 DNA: TGTGCCAGCAGCCTTACATCCGATACGCAGTATTTT

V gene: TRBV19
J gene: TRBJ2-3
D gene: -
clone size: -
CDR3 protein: CASSIRGPRYTDTQYF
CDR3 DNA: TGTGCCAGTAGTATTAGGGGTCCTCGCTACACAGATACGCAGTATTTT

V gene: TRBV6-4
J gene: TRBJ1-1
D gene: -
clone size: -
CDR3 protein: CASSDQEGTEAFF
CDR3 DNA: TGTGCCAGCAGTGACCAGGAGGGTACTGAAGCTTTCTTT

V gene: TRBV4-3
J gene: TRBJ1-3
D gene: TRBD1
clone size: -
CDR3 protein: CASSQLDRAGNTIYF
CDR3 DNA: TGCGCCAGCAGCCAATTGGACAGGGCCGGAAACACCATATATTTT

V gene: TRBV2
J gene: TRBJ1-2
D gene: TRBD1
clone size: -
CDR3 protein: CASRAGIGGTGDNYGYTF
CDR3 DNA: TGTGCCAGCAGAGCAGGGATAGGGGGGACAGGGGATAACTATGGCTACACCTTC

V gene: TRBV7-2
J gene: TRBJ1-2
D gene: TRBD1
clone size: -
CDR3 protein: CASSVDRIYGYTF
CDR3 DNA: TGTGCCAGCAGCGTGGACAGGATTTATGGCTACACCTTC

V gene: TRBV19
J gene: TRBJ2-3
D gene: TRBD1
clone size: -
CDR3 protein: CASSKTGGSADTQYF
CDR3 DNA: TGTGCCAGTAGTAAAACAGGGGGTTCTGCAGATACGCAGTATTTT

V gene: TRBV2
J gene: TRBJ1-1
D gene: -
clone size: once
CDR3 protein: CASGLDSHEAFF
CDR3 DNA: TGTGCCAGCGGATTGGACAGCCACGAGGCTTTCTTT

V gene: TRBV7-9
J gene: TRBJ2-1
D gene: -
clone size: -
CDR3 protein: CASSLRALDEQFF
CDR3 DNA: TGTGCCAGCAGCTTAAGAGCGTTGGATGAGCAGTTCTTC

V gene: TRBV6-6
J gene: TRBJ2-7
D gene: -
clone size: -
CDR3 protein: CASRPPGLAPYEQYF
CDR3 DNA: TGTGCCAGCAGGCCCCCCGGGCTAGCGCCCTACGAGCAGTACTTC

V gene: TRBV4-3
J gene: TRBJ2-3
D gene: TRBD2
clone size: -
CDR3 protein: CASSQEERGGLDTQYF
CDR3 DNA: TGCGCCAGCAGCCAAGAGGAGCGGGGGGGCCTGGATACGCAGTATTTT

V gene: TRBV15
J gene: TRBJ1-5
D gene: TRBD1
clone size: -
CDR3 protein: CATSRGEGQGVQPQHF
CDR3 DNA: TGTGCCACCAGCAGAGGGGAAGGACAGGGAGTCCAGCCCCAGCATTTT

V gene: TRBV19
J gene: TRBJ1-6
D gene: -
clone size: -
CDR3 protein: CASTATTNSPLHF
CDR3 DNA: TGTGCCAGCACTGCTACGACAAATTCACCCCTCCACTTT

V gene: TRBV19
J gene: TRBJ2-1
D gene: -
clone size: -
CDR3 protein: CASSTLIYNEQFF
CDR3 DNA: TGTGCCAGTAGTACCTTAATTTACAATGAGCAGTTCTTC

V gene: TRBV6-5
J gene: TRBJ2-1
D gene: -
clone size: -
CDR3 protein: CASSRGRSYNEQFF
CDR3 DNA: TGTGCCAGCAGCCGGGGGAGATCCTACAATGAGCAGTTCTTC

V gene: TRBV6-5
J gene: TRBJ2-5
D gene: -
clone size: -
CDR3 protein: CASRTGLQETQYF
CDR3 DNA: TGTGCCAGCAGAACAGGGCTTCAAGAGACCCAGTACTTC

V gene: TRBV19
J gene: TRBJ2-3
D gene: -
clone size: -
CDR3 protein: CASSMTPTDTQYF
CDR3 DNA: TGTGCCAGTAGTATGACTCCCACAGATACGCAGTATTTT

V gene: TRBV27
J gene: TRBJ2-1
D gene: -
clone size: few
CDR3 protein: CASSRQALGYEQFF
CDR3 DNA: TGTGCCAGCAGTCGACAGGCCTTAGGTTATGAGCAGTTCTTC

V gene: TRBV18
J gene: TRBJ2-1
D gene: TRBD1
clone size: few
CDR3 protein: CASSPQQGDNEQFF
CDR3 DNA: TGTGCCAGCTCACCCCAACAGGGGGACAATGAGCAGTTCTTC

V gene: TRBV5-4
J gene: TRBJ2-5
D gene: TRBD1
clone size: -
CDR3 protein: CASRTGQEETQYF
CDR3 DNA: TGTGCCAGCAGAACCGGACAGGAAGAGACCCAGTACTTC

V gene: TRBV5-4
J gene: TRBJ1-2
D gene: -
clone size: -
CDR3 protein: CASRDSTAHYGYTF
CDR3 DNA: TGTGCCAGCAGGGATTCGACAGCTCACTATGGCTACACCTTC